This record looks at one T cell receptor beta chain sequence and its context. The data stem from a study of blood T cells in healthy people across ages. The authors ran a second PCR of 7 to 11 cycles using a sample-barcoded 5' primer and a J-beta primer mix. Each TCR beta cDNA got a 12-nucleotide random molecular identifier. MiXCR, run by TCRdb on the 5' RACE reads, gives a single entry per CDR3 protein. The sample has some 850,000 distinct CDR3 sequences; 20% to 30% are singletons. Germline lookup yields CDR1 SGHVS and CDR2 FQNEAQ. J lost 4 bases, V lost 2 bases, and 8 bases had no gene match. CDR3 length equals 17 residues. This sample also appeared in a second study, on T cells of mothers and their children. From that paper: Each donor was one of three healthy Caucasian mothers or one of their six children.

The source of this sequence is a boy under 18 in good health. The sample consisted of blood. The chain couples TRBV7-8 to TRBJ1-4; 9 bases fit TRBD1. CDR3 loop: CASSLTRQGGFNEKLFF. The CDR3 DNA reads TGTGCCAGCAGCTTAACAAGACAGGGGGGGTTTAATGAAAAACTGTTTTTT.